This T cell receptor (beta chain) was sequenced in a study of graft-versus-host responses after intestinal transplantation. J gave up 2 bases and V 8 bases, and 3 bases lay outside the gene matches. Looked up from germline, CDR1 is SNHLY and CDR2 is FYNNEI. CDR3 length: 14 residues. This clone was counted between two and nine times. Processing was applied to graft tissue in order to liberate intraepithelial and lamina propria lymphocytes. The data were produced by immunoSEQ multiplex PCR, yet TCRdb's version contains in-frame clones alone and is incomplete. Of fewer than 20,000 clones detected, roughly 80% appear once; the ten largest clones hold 7.8%.

The chain recombines TRBV2 with TRBJ2-3, with 11 bases matching TRBD2. The specimen was ileum tissue, collected roughly 70 weeks after intestinal transplant. This TCR derives from a human patient who received an intestinal transplant, so some T cells may come from the graft donor. The CDR3 DNA sequence: TGTGCCAGCGCACTAGCGGGGGTCACAGATACGCAGTATTTT. This translates into CASALAGVTDTQYF.